These 18 T cell receptor beta chains came from one sample sequenced in a study of blood T cell repertoires in COVID-19. Data came from immunoSEQ multiplex PCR; TCRdb stores just in-frame clones and leaves some out. In the table there are hundreds of thousands of clones, 90% of which are singletons. Sequencing input: PBMCs or T cells enriched from blood (not recorded which). The source is a young woman with acute COVID-19.

This clone was seen a single time. J is TRBJ1-3 and V is TRBV30, with a weak D call TRBD1 (5 bases). With 4 bases removed from V and 0 bases from J, the gap between germline ends came to 16 bases. The germline V gene encodes CDR1 GTSNPN and CDR2 SVGIG (reference sequence). The CDR3 spans 16 residues. The CDR3 spells CAWMGQGLSSGNTIYF. The CDR3 region has the DNA TGTGCCTGGATGGGGCAGGGCCTGAGCTCTGGAAACACCATATATTTT.

The chain joins TRBV5-6 to TRBJ1-1, with D maybe TRBD1 (5 bases). The CDR3 spans 14 residues. Germline V gene data show CDR1 as SGHDT and CDR2 as YYEEEE. Trimming left V 2 bases short and J 1 base short, with 9 bases between. This CDR3 reads CASSFGGTNTEAFF. As DNA, the CDR3 is TGTGCCAGCAGCTTCGGGGGAACGAACACTGAAGCTTTCTTT.

The chain combines TRBV27 with TRBJ2-1, with 7 bases lining up with TRBD1. This CDR3 has 16 residues. J was trimmed by 4 bases and V by 1 base; bases with no gene match: 7. Germline CDR1 reads MNHEY; CDR2 reads SMNVEV (reference sequence). The CDR3: CASSLLGTAIYNEQFF. The CDR3 DNA is TGTGCCAGCAGTTTATTGGGGACAGCGATATACAATGAGCAGTTCTTC.

The rearrangement uses TRBV7-3 and TRBJ2-1; 8 positions agree with TRBD1. Unmatched junction bases numbered 4, after V lost 5 bases and J lost 10 bases. The CDR3 extends over 12 amino acids. Germline V gene sequence: CDR1 SGHTA, CDR2 FQGTGA. CDR3 protein: CASSRDRGEQFF. The CDR3 DNA reads as TGTGCCAGCAGCAGAGACAGGGGCGAGCAGTTCTTC. Full variable domain (rest looked up from reference TRBV7-3 and TRBJ2-1): GAGVSQTPSNKVTEKGKYVELRCDPISGHTALYWYRQSLGQGPEFLIYFQGTGAADDSGLPNDRFFAVRPEGSVSTLKIQRTERGDSAVYLCASSRDRGEQFFGPGTRLTVL.

This clone was found once. The chain joins TRBV29-1 to TRBJ1-1; 7 positions agree with TRBD1. In germline, CDR1 is SQVTM, CDR2 ANQGSEA. The junction had 3 bases not matched to a gene; V was cut back by 4 bases and J by 10 bases. The CDR3 totals 10 residues. The CDR3 reads CSVVEGAAFF. CDR3 DNA: TGCAGCGTTGTAGAGGGGGCAGCTTTCTTT.

This clone has a single count. The chain combines TRBV7-2 with TRBJ2-6, with unresolved D. Per germline, CDR1 SGHTA and CDR2 FQGNSA. V was pared by 4 bases and J by 0 bases, with 10 bases between. CDR3 length: 16 amino acids. CDR3 amino acids: CASSSRTGSGANVLTF. The CDR3, as DNA: TGTGCCAGCAGCTCTCGCACCGGCTCTGGGGCCAACGTCCTGACTTTC.

This clone was detected only a few times. The V and J genes are TRBV27 and TRBJ2-7; possible D gene TRBD1, 5 bases. In germline, CDR1 is MNHEY, CDR2 SMNVEV (reference sequence). V gave up 1 base and J gave up 0 bases, with 16 bases separating them. The CDR3 runs 17 residues. The CDR3 DNA reads TGTGCCAGCAGTTTATTGGGATATGAGACAGCCTCCTACGAGCAGTACTTC. This translates into CASSLLGYETASYEQYF.

This rearrangement joins TRBV5-6 to TRBJ1-5, with D possibly matching TRBD1 (6 bases). The CDR3 has 15 residues. Germline V gene sequence: CDR1 SGHDT, CDR2 YYEEEE. Trimming left V 4 bases short and J 0 bases short, with 11 bases between. The CDR3 spells CASSLRDNSNQPQHF. The CDR3 region has the DNA TGTGCCAGCAGCCTCCGGGACAATAGCAATCAGCCCCAGCATTTT.

The chain carries TRBV19 and TRBJ2-3; D possibly corresponds to TRBD2 (6 bases). CDR1 is LNHDA, CDR2 SQIVND, per germline (reference sequence). Trimming shortened V by 5 bases and J by 0 bases, and 9 bases separated the two germline ends. The CDR3 covers 14 residues. The CDR3 spells CASSSGTSTDTQYF. DNA of the CDR3: TGTGCCAGTAGTTCGGGGACTAGCACAGATACGCAGTATTTT.

This chain uses TRBV18 with TRBJ1-1, with D possibly being TRBD1 (6 bases). Trimming left V 6 bases short and J 1 base short, with 9 bases between. The CDR3 has 13 amino acids. Germline lookup yields CDR1 KGHSH and CDR2 LQKENI. The CDR3 region is CASSQGPNTEAFF. CDR3 coding DNA: TGTGCCAGCTCCCAGGGGCCGAACACTGAAGCTTTCTTT.

This clone was counted once. The J gene is TRBJ1-4, the V gene TRBV10-3, with 8 positions matching TRBD1. V dropped 4 bases and J dropped 7; count of bases not matched to a gene: 2. The V gene's germline CDR1 is ENHRY and CDR2 SYGVKD. The CDR3 has 13 amino acids. CDR3 in amino acids: CAISAGTGEKLFF. The DNA of the CDR3 is TGTGCCATCAGTGCCGGGACAGGTGAAAAACTGTTTTTT.

This clone was observed a few times. The chain couples TRBV5-8 to TRBJ2-2; TRBD1 matches at 8 bases. The CDR3 is made up of 16 amino acids. Per the germline V gene, CDR1 is SGHTS and CDR2 is YDEGEE. J was trimmed by 0 bases and V by 3 bases; bases with no gene match: 4. The CDR3: CASSSWTGTNTGELFF. CDR3 DNA: TGTGCCAGCAGCTCTTGGACAGGGACGAACACCGGGGAGCTGTTTTTT.

This clone was seen a single time. V and J are TRBV29-1 and TRBJ1-2; no clear D gene. The CDR3 covers 11 residues. Germline V gene lookup returns CDR1 SQVTM and CDR2 ANQGSEA. Trimming removed 7 bases at V and 4 bases at J, with 10 bases between. CDR3 sequence (DNA): TGCAGCGCAGACACCGCCTATGGCTACACCTTC. It yields the protein CSADTAYGYTF.

The chain has TRBV12-5 and TRBJ2-4; perhaps TRBD2 as D (6 bases). The length of the CDR3 is 15 residues. CDR1 and CDR2 (germline): LGHNT, FRNRAP. V gave up 0 bases and J gave up 1 base, with 7 bases separating them. The CDR3 region has the DNA TGTGCTAGTGGTTTGGTGGCGGGGGCCAAAAACATTCAGTACTTC. This translates into CASGLVAGAKNIQYF.

The rearrangement joins TRBV28 to TRBJ1-1, with TRBD1 matching over 9 bases. The CDR3 spans 16 residues. Germline CDR1 MDHEN, CDR2 SYDVKM. Germline trimming cut 5 bases from V and 4 bases from J; bases unmatched to any gene: 11. CDR3 protein: CASSAIKQGAGTEAFF. The CDR3, as DNA: TGTGCCAGCAGTGCGATAAAACAGGGGGCTGGCACTGAAGCTTTCTTT. The full variable domain, rest sourced from reference TRBV28 and TRBJ1-1, is DVKVTQSSRYLVKRTGEKVFLECVQDMDHENMFWYRQDPGLGLRLIYFSYDVKMKEKGDIPEGYSVSREKKERFSLILESASTNQTSMYLCASSAIKQGAGTEAFFGQGTRLTVV.

The genes are TRBV20-1 and TRBJ1-6; tentative D call: TRBD1 (6 bases). The V end lost 3 bases, the J end lost 10 bases, and 16 bases lay between the germline ends. The germline CDR1 and CDR2 sequences are DFQATT and SNEGSKA (reference sequence). CDR3 length: 14 residues. The CDR3 loop reads CSASVQGRDSPLHF. The CDR3 DNA sequence: TGCAGTGCTAGTGTCCAGGGGAGAGACTCACCCCTCCACTTT.

The V call is TRBV18, the J call TRBJ2-7, with TRBD2 as a possible D gene (6 bases). The CDR3 length is 13 residues. V was trimmed by 6 bases and J by 4 bases, leaving 13 bases between them. CDR1 KGHSH and CDR2 LQKENI come from the germline V gene. This CDR3 reads CASSWDSAYEQYF. CDR3 sequence (DNA): TGTGCCAGCTCTTGGGACTCGGCATACGAGCAGTACTTC.

This clone was detected only a few times. This chain uses TRBV15 with TRBJ2-2, with 7 bases that match TRBD2. Germline V gene data show CDR1 as LNHNV and CDR2 as YYDKDF (reference sequence). The CDR3 spans 14 residues. V gave up 7 bases and J gave up 7 bases; unmatched junction bases: 9. CDR3 in DNA: TGTGCCACCACCCGGACTAGGGGAGGCGGGGAGCTGTTTTTT. Amino acids: CATTRTRGGGELFF.